A selection of T cell receptor beta chains follows, all from one sample in a study of circulating CD8 cells and anti-PD-1 response in melanoma. MiXCR, applied by TCRdb to the reads, yields one record per CDR3 protein. The sample contains over 550 distinct CDR3 sequences, around 7.9% of which appear only once. Source: CD8+ T cells from PBMCs, taken at baseline or after one month of anti-PD-1 therapy (not recorded which). Receptors originate from a human donor with melanoma. Each CDR3 is given without its conserved first and last residue. Each record gives: D gene, V gene, clone size, CDR3 protein. D genes are given only for firm matches. Only some rows state a clone size, as once, few, many or a class for expanded clones.

.	TRBV27	medium-sized	ASSPRQASYEQY
.	TRBV19	large	ASSIPETRDEQF
TRBD1	TRBV20-1	medium-sized	SARDRALSYEQY
.	TRBV27	medium-sized	ASSLLSGLSYEQY
.	TRBV19	large	ASSPTGTSYNEQF
.	TRBV7-6	hyperexpanded	ASSPQPNQPQH
.	TRBV20-1	large	SARVRDYSSYEQY
TRBD1	TRBV19	few	ASSIGTGYSYEQY
TRBD2	TRBV28	large	ASSLYTSGSLTDTQY
.	TRBV29-1	large	SVEDQGHTSGNTIY
.	TRBV29-1	.	SVGPEGILLREQY